A selection of T cell receptor beta chains follows, all from one sample in a study of cytotoxic CD8 clonotypes in ibrutinib-treated CLL. Some clones are missing from TCRdb's copy, which holds only in-frame ones; the method was immunoSEQ multiplex PCR. The sample includes roughly 250,000 clones, under 75% of them seen just once. Sample: PBMCs, taken after 24 months of ibrutinib treatment. Receptors originate from a human donor with chronic lymphocytic leukemia. The CDR3 runs from the conserved cysteine through the conserved F or W. The D gene is left open where the match is weak. Size tells how often a clone was seen (once, few, many) or the class of an expanded clone, and some rows leave it out.

j_gene | d_gene | abundance | v_gene | CDR3nt | CDR3aa
TRBJ2-1 | NA | NA | TRBV2 | TGTGCCAGCAGTGAATCCATGTACAATGAGCAGTTCTTC | CASSESMYNEQFF
TRBJ1-1 | NA | NA | TRBV19 | TGTGCCAGTGCTGACAGCAACACTGAAGCTTTCTTT | CASADSNTEAFF
TRBJ2-7 | TRBD1 | NA | TRBV7-9 | TGTGCCAGCAGCCCCGAGACGGGACAGGGGATCTACGAGCAGTACTTC | CASSPETGQGIYEQYF
TRBJ2-1 | TRBD1 | NA | TRBV27 | TGTGCCACCTTGTCCCGGGACAGTTACAATGAGCAGTTCTTC | CATLSRDSYNEQFF
TRBJ2-7 | TRBD2 | NA | TRBV27 | TGTGCCAGCAGCAGACTAGCGGGAGTTCGCGACGAGCAGTACTTC | CASSRLAGVRDEQYF
TRBJ2-2 | NA | NA | TRBV2 | TGTGCCAGCAGTGAAATTACAGCGGCGAACACCGGGGAGCTGTTTTTT | CASSEITAANTGELFF
TRBJ2-7 | TRBD2 | NA | TRBV4-2 | TGTGCCAGCGGTACGGGAGGGCCTCGTCGACCTGCCTCTAACTACGAGCAGTACTTC | CASGTGGPRRPASNYEQYF
TRBJ1-2 | NA | NA | TRBV6-6 | TGTGCCAGCCATCAGAAAGGGGGAGGACATAATGGCTACACCTTC | CASHQKGGGHNGYTF
TRBJ1-1 | TRBD1 | once | TRBV19 | TGTGCCAGTAGTATTATCCAGGGGGATGAAGCTTTCTTT | CASSIIQGDEAFF
TRBJ2-7 | NA | NA | TRBV15 | TGTGCCACCAGCAGTGTAAGGGTTTCCTACGAGCAGTACTTC | CATSSVRVSYEQYF
TRBJ1-2 | NA | NA | TRBV5-1 | TGCGCCAGCAGCTTGGAACAGCCCATAGGGGGCTACACCTTC | CASSLEQPIGGYTF
TRBJ2-1 | TRBD2 | once | TRBV13 | TGTGCCAGCAGCTTAGGCTCTCTAGCTAGCGGGATTAGTTACAATGAGCAGTTCTTC | CASSLGSLASGISYNEQFF
TRBJ2-5 | NA | NA | TRBV7-3 | TGTGCCAGCAGCTTGGGGGCGGGAGAGACCCAGTACTTC | CASSLGAGETQYF
TRBJ2-5 | NA | few | TRBV25-1 | TGTGCCAGCAGGCGGGCTAAGGAGACCCAGTACTTC | CASRRAKETQYF
TRBJ2-1 | TRBD2 | NA | TRBV19 | TGTGCCAGTAGTATAGATCTGGGGGAGGGGCAGGGGCAGTTCTTC | CASSIDLGEGQGQFF
TRBJ1-2 | NA | NA | TRBV6-5 | TGTGCCAGCGCGAGGGGGGGAAACTATGGCTACACCTTC | CASARGGNYGYTF
TRBJ1-5 | NA | NA | TRBV6-5 | TGTGCCAGCCGGACGGGGGGGAAAAATCAGCCCCAGCATTTT | CASRTGGKNQPQHF
TRBJ2-1 | TRBD1 | NA | TRBV19 | TGTGCCAGTAGCGCGACGGGACAGCTCAATGAGCAGTTCTTC | CASSATGQLNEQFF
TRBJ1-4 | NA | once | TRBV6-1 | TGTGCCAGCAGTGAAATGGCCCCGACAGGCCCACACCCGCCTAAGGAAAAACTGTTTTTT | CASSEMAPTGPHPPKEKLFF
TRBJ2-5 | NA | once | TRBV9 | TGTGCCAGCAGCCCCCAAGGGGACTTC | CASSPQGDF
TRBJ2-3 | TRBD1 | NA | TRBV18 | TGTGCCAGCTCAAAAGGGACAGGGGACGATACGCAGTATTTT | CASSKGTGDDTQYF
TRBJ1-3 | NA | few | TRBV30 | TGTGCCTGGAGTGTAGGATCTGGAAACACCATATATTTT | CAWSVGSGNTIYF
TRBJ1-1 | NA | NA | TRBV6-5 | TGTGCCAGCACAACGGGGTACACTGAAGCTTTCTTT | CASTTGYTEAFF
TRBJ2-2 | NA | few | TRBV15 | TGTGCCACCAGGGACGGGGCCTCCGGGGAGCTGTTTTTT | CATRDGASGELFF
TRBJ1-1 | NA | once | TRBV6-5 | TGTGCCAGCAGTTACTATGGGGCTGGAGAAGCTTTCTTT | CASSYYGAGEAFF
TRBJ2-7 | NA | NA | TRBV6-5 | TGTGCCAGCGGTAGGTTCTACGAGCAGTACTTC | CASGRFYEQYF
TRBJ2-1 | TRBD1 | NA | TRBV19 | TGTGCCAGTCCTTGGGGACAGGGGTGGGACAATGAGCAGTTCTTC | CASPWGQGWDNEQFF
TRBJ2-7 | NA | NA | TRBV25-1 | TGTGCCAGCAGTGATAATCTCAGCTCCTACGAGCAGTACTTC | CASSDNLSSYEQYF
TRBJ2-3 | TRBD2 | NA | TRBV11-2 | TGTGCCAGCAGCTTCTTTGCGGGAGCGGCAGATACGCAGTATTTT | CASSFFAGAADTQYF
TRBJ2-7 | NA | once | TRBV29-1 | TGCAGCGACCCGGACGGCTCCTACGAGCAGTACTTC | CSDPDGSYEQYF
TRBJ2-3 | NA | NA | TRBV6-6 | TGTGCCACGACCCCCGGCACAGATACGCAGTATTTT | CATTPGTDTQYF
TRBJ2-1 | TRBD2 | NA | TRBV6-5 | TGTGCCAGCAGTTACTCTAGCGGGGTATACAATGAGCAGTTCTTC | CASSYSSGVYNEQFF
TRBJ2-2 | NA | NA | TRBV19 | TGTGCCAGTAGGACCATCGGACTGAAGAACACCGGGGAGCTGTTTTTT | CASRTIGLKNTGELFF